The 18 T cell receptor beta chains below were found in one sample sequenced in a study of T-cell reconstitution after alpha-beta-depleted transplantation in children. Unique molecular identifiers were used in preparing the TCRbeta library. TCRdb ran MiXCR on the PCR reads and lists one entry per CDR3 protein. The sample carries about 250,000 distinct CDR3 sequences, roughly a quarter recorded once. Sequenced material: PBMCs, mostly from graft donor cells, taken 360 days after TCRalphabeta/CD19-depleted stem cell transplant. The receptor set was obtained from a female patient between 2 and 15 years old who had a stem cell transplant for congenital amegakaryocytic thrombocytopenia, so the T cells may come from the graft donor.

There are a few counts of this clonotype. J is TRBJ1-1 and V is TRBV28, with D tentatively TRBD1 (5 bases). V shed 3 bases and J shed 0 bases, with 17 bases lying between them. The germline V gene has CDR1 MDHEN and CDR2 SYDVKM. This CDR3 spans 17 amino acids. CDR3 DNA: TGTGCCAGCAGTTTGGGGACCTTATGGAGGATGAACACTGAAGCTTTCTTT. It translates to CASSLGTLWRMNTEAFF.

In its sample, this clonotype was seen a few times. The J gene is TRBJ2-7, the V gene TRBV11-1; D remains ambiguous. The CDR3 is made up of 13 amino acids. Germline V CDR1 and CDR2: SGHAT, FQDESV (reference sequence). Between the trimmed V and J ends, which lost 3 bases and 3 bases, there was a span of 9 bases. The CDR3 sequence: CASSFGQIYEQYF. The CDR3 DNA follows: TGTGCCAGCAGCTTTGGTCAAATCTACGAGCAGTACTTC.

This clonotype has a handful of counts. V gene TRBV29-1 combines with J gene TRBJ1-3; TRBD1 agrees at 9 bases. The V segment lost 4 bases and the J segment 4 bases; nucleotides outside the gene matches: 8. Looked up from germline, CDR1 is SQVTM and CDR2 is ANQGSEA. CDR3 length: 15 residues. CDR3 sequence reads: CSVVLGTGSGNTIYF. The CDR3 region has the DNA TGCAGCGTTGTACTCGGGACAGGGTCCGGAAACACCATATATTTT.

The chain is built from TRBV5-1 and TRBJ2-1, with 10 nucleotides matching TRBD2. This CDR3 spans 16 amino acids. Germline V lookup: CDR1 SGHRS, CDR2 YFSETQ. V trimming: 2 bases; J trimming: 0 bases; junction bases outside the gene matches: 2. This chain's CDR3 is CASSFSSGSSYNEQFF. In nucleotides, the CDR3 is TGCGCCAGCAGCTTTTCTAGCGGGAGCTCCTACAATGAGCAGTTCTTC.

The rearrangement uses TRBV12-3 or TRBV12-4 and TRBJ2-6; D remains unclear. There are 16 residues in the CDR3. Trimming removed 6 bases from V and 2 bases from J, with 14 bases in between. Written as DNA, the CDR3 is TGTGCCAGCAGCCTCCGGTTTGGGGCTGGGGCCAACGTCCTGACTTTC. Translating it yields CASSLRFGAGANVLTF.

V and J are TRBV3-1 and TRBJ2-5, with D perhaps assigned TRBD1 or TRBD2 (5 bases each). Germline CDR1 and CDR2: LGHDT and YNNKEL (reference sequence). V lost 0 bases, J lost 4 bases, and 9 bases lay in between. This CDR3 spans 14 amino acids. Here the CDR3 reads CASSQDPGTETQYF. In nucleotides, the CDR3 is TGTGCCAGCAGCCAAGACCCGGGGACAGAGACCCAGTACTTC.

This clonotype occurred many times. This chain links TRBV12-3 or TRBV12-4 with TRBJ2-1; the D is unclear. The CDR3 runs 13 residues. V shed 2 bases and J shed 4 bases, with 6 bases lying between them. CDR3 nucleotides: TGTGCCAGCAGTTTAAGAGTATACAATGAGCAGTTCTTC. It translates to CASSLRVYNEQFF.

The genes are TRBV7-8 and TRBJ2-1; tentatively, D is TRBD1 (5 bases). V lost 1 base, J lost 7 bases, and 8 bases lay in between. The CDR3 covers 13 residues. The germline CDR1 and CDR2 sequences are SGHVS and FQNEAQ. The CDR3 DNA reads TGTGCCAGCAGCTTAGACTCAGGGAATGAGCAGTTCTTC. Its translation: CASSLDSGNEQFF.

A few counts support this clonotype. This chain links TRBV7-8 with TRBJ1-1; 7 positions agree with TRBD1. CDR1 and CDR2 (germline): SGHVS, FQNEAQ. This CDR3 has 16 amino acids. V was clipped by 3 bases and J by 2 bases; unmatched bases: 9. CDR3 amino acids: CASSLALTGVNTEAFF. The CDR3 bases are TGTGCCAGCAGCTTGGCCCTCACAGGGGTTAACACTGAAGCTTTCTTT.

V usage is TRBV29-1 and J usage is TRBJ1-1, with D tentatively TRBD1 (5 bases). The length of the CDR3 is 14 residues. Trimming cost V 6 bases and J 1 base, with 15 bases left between them. Per the germline V gene, CDR1 is SQVTM and CDR2 is ANQGSEA. CDR3 sequence: CSVEGRTSNTEAFF. The CDR3 region has the DNA TGCAGCGTGGAGGGCCGGACATCGAACACTGAAGCTTTCTTT.

In its sample, this clonotype was seen a few times. The V gene is TRBV4-2, the J gene TRBJ2-5; D gene unclear. CDR1 and CDR2 from the germline V gene are LGHNA and YNFKEQ. CDR3 length: 13 amino acids. V gave up 3 bases and J gave up 1 base, with 6 bases separating them. CDR3: CASSQRPQETQYF. The CDR3 region has the DNA TGTGCCAGCAGCCAGAGACCCCAAGAGACCCAGTACTTC.

This clonotype was seen more than once but under ten times. The chain links TRBV2 to TRBJ2-1, with 10 bases identical to TRBD2. V gave up 5 bases and J gave up 10 bases; unmatched junction bases: 5. The CDR3 runs to 13 residues. The V gene's germline CDR1 is SNHLY and CDR2 FYNNEI. CDR3 nucleotides: TGTGCCAGCAGTCTCTTGACTAGCGGGGAGCAGTTCTTC. Amino acids: CASSLLTSGEQFF.

This clonotype has a handful of counts. This rearrangement joins TRBV6-2 or TRBV6-3 to TRBJ2-2; D is perhaps TRBD1 or TRBD2 (5 bases each). Germline lookup yields CDR1 MNHEY and CDR2 SVGEGT. The CDR3 totals 15 residues. Trimming took off 3 bases at V and 16 bases at J, with 24 bases between the two ends. In DNA form, the CDR3 reads TGTGCCAGCAGTTATGTTTCTTCGGGGCTCTTAAAGGCGTTTTTT. Residues: CASSYVSSGLLKAFF.

This clonotype has just one count. The CDR3 DNA reads as TGTGCCAGCACCGAAGCGGGGAGCAATGAAAAACTGTTTTTT. Translated: CASTEAGSNEKLFF. The gene calls are TRBV28 and TRBJ1-4, with D unresolved. This CDR3 has 14 residues. Germline V gene data show CDR1 as MDHEN and CDR2 as SYDVKM. Trimming took off 7 bases at V and 5 bases at J, with 14 bases between the two ends.

This clonotype showed up just a few times. This chain uses TRBV5-6 with TRBJ1-2; the D is unclear. This CDR3 spans 16 amino acids. The V end was cut by 4 bases, the J end by 4 bases, with 20 bases between. Germline loops: CDR1 SGHDT, CDR2 YYEEEE. Here the CDR3 reads CASSPAGFQKTYGYTF. The CDR3 nucleotides read TGTGCCAGCAGCCCAGCGGGGTTTCAGAAGACCTATGGCTACACCTTC.

This clonotype has just a few counts. The V and J genes are TRBV4-2 and TRBJ2-7; 7 nucleotides align to TRBD2. The germline gives CDR1 LGHNA, CDR2 YNFKEQ. This CDR3 has 18 residues. Unmatched junction bases numbered 22, after V lost 4 bases and J lost 7 bases. CDR3 region: CASSPYGLVRIQPGEQYF. CDR3 nucleotide sequence: TGTGCCAGCAGCCCTTACGGACTAGTGCGGATACAGCCGGGAGAGCAGTACTTC.

The chain employs TRBV20-1 and TRBJ2-7; a possible D gene is TRBD2 (6 bases). Trimming left V 0 bases short and J 5 bases short, with 20 bases between. Germline V lookup: CDR1 DFQATT, CDR2 SNEGSKA (reference sequence). The CDR3 is 16 residues long. The chain's CDR3 is CSARDPRRENGHEQYF. The CDR3 DNA is TGCAGTGCTAGAGACCCTCGGCGGGAAAATGGGCACGAGCAGTACTTC.

This clonotype was counted between two and nine times. This chain uses TRBV11-1 with TRBJ2-7; tentative D call: TRBD1 (5 bases). With 3 bases removed from V and 4 bases from J, the gap between germline ends came to 13 bases. The CDR3 spans 14 residues. In germline, CDR1 is SGHAT, CDR2 FQDESV (reference sequence). CDR3 DNA: TGTGCCAGCAGCTTTGCAGGGTTCCGGTACGAGCAGTACTTC. This sequence encodes CASSFAGFRYEQYF. Based on the CDR3 plus reference TRBV11-1 and TRBJ2-7, the full variable domain is EAEVAQSPRYKITEKSQAVAFWCDPISGHATLYWYRQILGQGPELLVQFQDESVVDDSQLPKDRFSAERLKGVDSTLKIQPAELGDSAMYLCASSFAGFRYEQYFGPGTRLTVT.